The next 17 T cell receptor beta chains were all read from a single sample in a study of control samples from healthy donors and cancer patients. Generated by immunoSEQ multiplex PCR, the TCRdb table keeps only in-frame clones and is missing some. The table includes about 55,000 clones, roughly 96% detected once. Sequences were obtained from blood. The receptors shown here come from a man aged 25 to 40 in good health.

This chain connects TRBV19 to TRBJ1-2; a possible D gene is TRBD1 (6 bases). Looked up from germline, CDR1 is LNHDA and CDR2 is SQIVND (reference sequence). The length of the CDR3 is 15 residues. The V end lost 3 bases, the J end lost 4 bases, and 15 bases lay between the germline ends. CDR3 region: CASSINRDWGYGYTF. DNA for the CDR3: TGTGCCAGTAGTATCAACAGGGATTGGGGCTATGGCTACACCTTC.

The chain joins TRBV5-5 to TRBJ2-6; D is perhaps TRBD1 (5 bases). The CDR3 covers 19 residues. V shed 0 bases and J shed 0 bases, with 16 bases lying between them. The germline V gene encodes CDR1 SGHKS and CDR2 YYEKEE (reference sequence). The CDR3 spells CASSLAGQGRFSGANVLTF. CDR3 DNA: TGTGCCAGCAGCTTGGCCGGTCAGGGCCGTTTCTCTGGGGCCAACGTCCTGACTTTC. The full variable domain, its missing parts supplied by reference TRBV5-5 and TRBJ2-6, is DAGVTQSPTHLIKTRGQQVTLRCSPISGHKSVSWYQQVLGQGPQFIFQYYEKEERGRGNFPDRFSARQFPNYSSELNVNALLLGDSALYLCASSLAGQGRFSGANVLTFGAGSRLTVL.

The V and J genes are TRBV7-2 and TRBJ2-7; 10 bases line up with TRBD1. The CDR3 contains 14 residues. J lost 3 bases, V lost 5 bases, and 4 bases had no gene match. Germline values: CDR1 SGHTA, CDR2 FQGNSA. DNA for the CDR3: TGTGCCAGCAGCCCTCGGACAGGGGGCTACGAGCAGTACTTC. Translated, it gives CASSPRTGGYEQYF.

This CDR3 reads CASSYSYSNQPQHF. CDR3 DNA sequence: TGTGCCAGCAGTTACTCGTATAGCAATCAGCCCCAGCATTTT. The chain uses TRBV6-2 or TRBV6-3 and TRBJ1-5; D not resolved. CDR3 size: 14 residues. Trimming took off 0 bases at V and 0 bases at J, with 3 bases between the two ends. Germline V lookup: CDR1 MNHEY, CDR2 SVGEGT.

The chain combines TRBV7-2 with TRBJ2-7, with no clear D. Germline V gene data show CDR1 as SGHTA and CDR2 as FQGNSA. Trimming left V 3 bases short and J 2 bases short, with 5 bases between. The CDR3 loop spans 12 amino acids. CDR3 coding DNA: TGTGCCAGCAGCTTGCCCACCTACGAGCAGTACTTC. Protein product: CASSLPTYEQYF.

The chain uses TRBV5-1 and TRBJ2-5, with D perhaps assigned TRBD1 or TRBD2 (5 bases each). V shed 0 bases and J shed 1 base, with 10 bases lying between them. Germline CDR1 reads SGHRS; CDR2 reads YFSETQ. The length of the CDR3 is 15 residues. CDR3 in amino acids: CASSLGDGIQETQYF. CDR3 DNA sequence: TGCGCCAGCAGCTTGGGGGACGGAATCCAAGAGACCCAGTACTTC. Looking up the rest from reference TRBV5-1 and TRBJ2-5 gives the full variable domain: KAGVTQTPRYLIKTRGQQVTLSCSPISGHRSVSWYQQTPGQGLQFLFEYFSETQRNKGNFPGRFSGRQFSNSRSEMNVSTLELGDSALYLCASSLGDGIQETQYFGPGTRLLVL.

The V gene is TRBV6-2 or TRBV6-3, the J gene TRBJ2-1; D is perhaps TRBD2 (6 bases). CDR3 length equals 18 residues. Germline CDR1 reads MNHEY; CDR2 reads SVGEGT. V was shortened by 0 bases and J by 4 bases, with 19 bases between the two germline ends. The CDR3 DNA reads TGTGCCAGCAGTTACTCGAGGTCCCCGGGAGAGGCGTACAATGAGCAGTTCTTC. Residues: CASSYSRSPGEAYNEQFF.

The chain links TRBV28 to TRBJ1-5; D gene uncertain. This CDR3 is built from 14 residues. The germline gives CDR1 MDHEN, CDR2 SYDVKM. V was pared by 2 bases and J by 6 bases, with 11 bases between. This CDR3 reads CASSLHRRGQPQHF. The CDR3, as DNA: TGTGCCAGCAGTTTACACCGGCGCGGTCAGCCCCAGCATTTT.

The CDR3 protein is CASRLAGVYNEQFF. The CDR3, as DNA: TGCGCCAGCCGACTAGCGGGAGTTTACAATGAGCAGTTCTTC. The chain carries TRBV5-1 and TRBJ2-1, with 12 bases lining up with TRBD2. Germline V lookup: CDR1 SGHRS, CDR2 YFSETQ. With V trimmed by 7 bases and J by 4 bases, 3 bases remained unmatched. There are 14 residues in the CDR3.

The rearrangement uses TRBV3-1 (or the pseudogene TRBV3-2) and TRBJ2-4, with 12 bases that match TRBD2. Trimming cost V 2 bases and J 1 base; bases outside gene matches: 3. The CDR3 length is 17 residues. Per germline, CDR1 LGHDT and CDR2 YNNKEL (reference sequence). This CDR3 is CASSQPLAGGAKNIQYF. The CDR3 DNA is TGTGCCAGCAGCCAACCCCTAGCGGGAGGGGCCAAAAACATTCAGTACTTC.

The J gene is TRBJ2-3, the V gene TRBV19, with D perhaps being TRBD1 or TRBD2 (6 bases each). This CDR3 is built from 17 residues. Germline V gene data show CDR1 as LNHDA and CDR2 as SQIVND (reference sequence). The V gene lost 6 bases and the J gene lost 2 bases, with 21 bases spanning the gap. CDR3 sequence reads: CASSGGGWDTLTDTQYF. As DNA, the CDR3 is TGTGCCAGTAGCGGGGGTGGCTGGGACACGCTCACAGATACGCAGTATTTT.

Only one count was recorded for this clone. The J gene is TRBJ1-5, the V gene TRBV5-5; 10 nucleotides agree with TRBD1. This CDR3 is built from 15 residues. J lost 3 bases, V lost 4 bases, and 4 bases had no gene match. The germline V gene encodes CDR1 SGHKS and CDR2 YYEKEE (reference sequence). The CDR3 loop reads CASSRTGGDNQPQHF. The CDR3 nucleotides are TGTGCCAGCAGCCGGACAGGGGGAGACAATCAGCCCCAGCATTTT.

The chain employs TRBV9 and TRBJ2-1, with D unclear. Germline assignment: CDR1 SGDLS and CDR2 YYNGEE. The ends were cut back, 3 bases at V and 0 bases at J, with 10 bases in the middle. The CDR3 runs 15 residues. The CDR3 loop is CASSDDQSSYNEQFF. In DNA form, the CDR3 reads TGTGCCAGCAGCGATGATCAAAGCTCCTACAATGAGCAGTTCTTC. Drawing the rest from reference TRBV9 and TRBJ2-1, the complete variable domain is DSGVTQTPKHLITATGQRVTLRCSPRSGDLSVYWYQQSLDQGLQFLIQYYNGEERAKGNILERFSAQQFPDLHSELNLSSLELGDSALYFCASSDDQSSYNEQFFGPGTRLTVL.

The genes are TRBV3-1 (or the pseudogene TRBV3-2) and TRBJ2-7; perhaps TRBD2 as D (6 bases). Per the germline V gene, CDR1 is LGHDT and CDR2 is YNNKEL (reference sequence). V was shortened by 0 bases and J by 0 bases, with 12 bases between the two germline ends. There are 16 residues in the CDR3. CDR3 nucleotides: TGTGCCAGCAGCCAAGACGGAAGGAGGGGCTCCTACGAGCAGTACTTC. The encoded protein is CASSQDGRRGSYEQYF.

The rearrangement links TRBV3-1 (or the pseudogene TRBV3-2) to TRBJ1-3; D ambiguous. The CDR3 contains 16 residues. In germline, CDR1 is LGHDT, CDR2 YNNKEL (reference sequence). V was cut by 1 base and J by 0 bases, with 10 bases left in between. CDR3 coding DNA: TGTGCCAGCAGCCAAGGACGGACGGTCTCTGGAAACACCATATATTTT. It codes for CASSQGRTVSGNTIYF.

Regarding this clone: At the DNA level, this CDR3 is encoded by other sequences in the same sample as well. The chain uses TRBV3-1 (or the pseudogene TRBV3-2) and TRBJ2-7; D not resolved. The CDR3 length is 11 residues. The germline V gene encodes CDR1 LGHDT and CDR2 YNNKEL (reference sequence). Trimming removed 3 bases from V and 2 bases from J, with 2 bases in between. The CDR3 nucleotides are TGTGCCAGCAGCCAGGCCTACGAGCAGTACTTC. It translates to CASSQAYEQYF.

The rearrangement joins TRBV7-3 to TRBJ1-5, with D unclear. Germline lookup yields CDR1 SGHTA and CDR2 FQGTGA. The CDR3 is 15 residues long. V was pared by 5 bases and J by 3 bases, with 14 bases between. The CDR3 nucleotides read TGTGCCAGCAGCCAGTGGGGTGGGAACAATCAGCCCCAGCATTTT. Translated: CASSQWGGNNQPQHF. The full variable domain, with the rest looked up from reference TRBV7-3 and TRBJ1-5, is GAGVSQTPSNKVTEKGKYVELRCDPISGHTALYWYRQSLGQGPEFLIYFQGTGAADDSGLPNDRFFAVRPEGSVSTLKIQRTERGDSAVYLCASSQWGGNNQPQHFGDGTRLSIL.